This TCR beta chain was identified in a study of OX40 agonist ivuxolimab in advanced cancers. Points from the study as a whole: The study observed clonal expansion of CD4+ and CD8+ blood T cells by week 6 at 0.1 to 3.0 mg/kg. Expanded clones tended on average to be more numerous among CD8+ T cells than CD4+.

With V trimmed by 6 bases and J by 2 bases, 5 bases remained unmatched. From germline, CDR1 is SGHRS and CDR2 YFSETQ. The CDR3 covers 14 residues. The table came from immunoSEQ multiplex PCR; TCRdb's copy has only in-frame clones and leaves some out. The table includes about 74,000 clones, more than 75% detected once. Collection of blood occurred at baseline, at cycle 4 day 1, and at cycle 7 day 1. As regards this clone: Its antigen remains unknown.

The material sequenced was CD4+ or CD8+ T cells sorted from blood, taken in a trial of the OX40 agonist ivuxolimab. The chain recombines TRBV5-1 with TRBJ2-5; TRBD1 matches at 9 bases. The source is an adult with an advanced solid tumor such as melanoma, head and neck, liver or kidney cancer. DNA of the CDR3: TGCGCCAGCATGCCGGGACAGGGACAAGAGACCCAGTACTTC. It codes for CASMPGQGQETQYF.